Below are 24 T cell receptor beta chains sequenced from a single sample in a study of human T cells and chemical hapten exposure (dated by TCRdb to about 2021). The time point label corresponds to: patch test 1, 2 weeks after DPC sensitization. Reading the label with the study, this specimen's treatment or condition is: therapeutic diphenylcyclopropenone sensitization with weekly scalp DPC. Library preparation employed RACE. Data came from a NextSeq 500. The public reads were run again by TCRdb, first through fastp at Q25 and then through MiXCR, and only productive beta chains were kept. Rows with one shared CDR3 protein collapse into an entry with the most common genes and DNA. The sample yields a few hundred thousand distinct CDR3 sequences; 4% to 5.5% were counted once. The ten largest clones represent under 3% of the sample. The sequencing here drew on whole blood, taken in connection with sensitization to the hapten diphenylcyclopropenone (DPC). The receptors were sampled from a woman aged 50 to 65 with alopecia areata. Some clones in this sample may be carry-over from other donors' samples.

This clonotype was detected ten times or more. The chain joins TRBV24-1 to TRBJ2-3; no clear D gene. The germline V gene has CDR1 KGHDR and CDR2 SFDVKD. Trimming left V 4 bases short and J 0 bases short, with 7 bases between. The CDR3 is 14 residues long. CDR3 residues: CATSDWTSTDTQYF. CDR3 nucleotide sequence: TGTGCCACCAGTGACTGGACCAGCACAGATACGCAGTATTTT.

This clonotype appeared a few times. The chain employs TRBV20-1 and TRBJ1-1; D is possibly TRBD1 (5 bases). The CDR3 spans 13 residues. Between the trimmed V and J ends, which lost 3 bases and 2 bases, there was a span of 10 bases. CDR1 is DFQATT, CDR2 SNEGSKA, per germline (reference sequence). In DNA form, the CDR3 reads TGCAGTGCTAGTAGACAGATCAACACTGAAGCTTTCTTT. Amino acid sequence: CSASRQINTEAFF.

This clonotype was detected a few times. This rearrangement joins TRBV3-1 to TRBJ2-3, with TRBD2 as a possible D gene (5 bases). Germline V CDR1 and CDR2: LGHDT, YNNKEL (reference sequence). The V end was cut by 2 bases, the J end by 2 bases, with 14 bases between. The CDR3 spans 16 residues. CDR3 nucleotides: TGTGCCAGCAGCCAATATAGCGACGGTTTCACAGATACGCAGTATTTT. Residues: CASSQYSDGFTDTQYF.

Many counts were recorded for this clonotype. The chain has TRBV27 and TRBJ2-1, with 9 bases identical to TRBD2. Germline lookup yields CDR1 MNHEY and CDR2 SMNVEV (reference sequence). The CDR3 has 17 amino acids. The trim removed 2 bases at V and 3 bases at J, leaving 8 bases unmatched. The CDR3 DNA follows: TGTGCCAGCAGTTTACTGCCTAGCGGGGCCTACTACAATGAGCAGTTCTTC. It specifies CASSLLPSGAYYNEQFF.

This clonotype has a count of ten or more. The chain links TRBV28 to TRBJ1-1, with D tentatively TRBD1 (6 bases). Deletions cut 4 bases from V and 4 bases from J, with 13 bases between. Germline assignment: CDR1 MDHEN and CDR2 SYDVKM. This CDR3 comprises 14 residues. Here the CDR3 DNA reads TGTGCCAGCAGTTCACCAGGGGTGGGCACTGAAGCTTTCTTT. Amino acids: CASSSPGVGTEAFF.

This clonotype was observed many times. This sequence joins TRBV20-1 and TRBJ1-1; D is possibly TRBD1 (6 bases). From germline, CDR1 is DFQATT and CDR2 SNEGSKA (reference sequence). Trimming pared 7 bases from V and 3 bases from J, leaving 12 bases between. The CDR3 runs to 12 residues. CDR3 residues: CSGRGADTEAFF. The DNA for the CDR3 is TGCAGTGGAAGGGGGGCCGACACTGAAGCTTTCTTT.

The sample holds many counts of this clonotype. The chain employs TRBV5-1 and TRBJ2-7, with unresolved D. The length of the CDR3 is 14 residues. The V gene's germline CDR1 is SGHRS and CDR2 YFSETQ. The germline V and J ends were trimmed by 0 bases and 4 bases, with 11 bases remaining between them. CDR3 bases: TGCGCCAGCAGCTTGGTAGGCGGTGAATACGAGCAGTACTTC. This translates into CASSLVGGEYEQYF.

This clonotype was detected ten times or more. The rearrangement links TRBV25-1 to TRBJ2-3; the match to TRBD2 covers 7 bases. The CDR3 extends over 14 amino acids. The germline V gene encodes CDR1 MGHDK and CDR2 SYGVNS. V dropped 4 bases and J dropped 2; count of bases not matched to a gene: 3. The chain's CDR3 is CASSARDYTDTQYF. CDR3 in DNA: TGTGCCAGCAGTGCCCGGGACTACACAGATACGCAGTATTTT.

Details on this clonotype: This may be a read error, as it is one base from a much larger clone. Given the absence of the conserved phenylalanine or tryptophan at the CDR3 end, a read error is likely. V and J are TRBV9 and TRBJ1-2, with a weak D call TRBD1 (5 bases). Deletions cut 4 bases from V and 2 bases from J, with 12 bases between. From germline, CDR1 is SGDLS and CDR2 YYNGEE. This CDR3 is built from 14 residues. Here the CDR3 DNA reads TGTGCCAGCAGCATGCCGGGACGGAACTATGGCTACACCTCC. Its translation: CASSMPGRNYGYTS.

The genes are TRBV28 and TRBJ2-1; D possibly corresponds to TRBD1 (6 bases). This CDR3 has 18 amino acids. With 6 bases removed from V and 0 bases from J, the gap between germline ends came to 21 bases. Germline V gene lookup returns CDR1 MDHEN and CDR2 SYDVKM. The CDR3 loop reads CASSPPRGSRSSYNEQFF. CDR3 coding DNA: TGTGCCAGCAGCCCTCCCAGGGGCTCCCGTAGCTCCTACAATGAGCAGTTCTTC.

The chain couples TRBV6-5 to TRBJ1-5; D gene ambiguous. From germline, CDR1 is MNHEY and CDR2 SVGAGI. CDR3 length: 14 residues. V shed 6 bases and J shed 9 bases, with 18 bases lying between them. CDR3 loop: CASRKNGPLAPQHF. The CDR3, as DNA: TGTGCCAGCAGGAAAAATGGACCGCTCGCGCCCCAGCATTTT.

The chain has TRBV12-5 and TRBJ1-1; 9 bases fit TRBD1. The CDR3 is made up of 15 amino acids. Trimming cost V 2 bases and J 2 bases; bases outside gene matches: 3. CDR1 and CDR2 (germline): LGHNT, FRNRAP. The CDR3 loop reads CASGLPQGANTEAFF. The CDR3, as DNA: TGTGCTAGTGGTTTGCCACAGGGGGCCAACACTGAAGCTTTCTTT.

The J gene is TRBJ2-3, the V gene TRBV20-1, with D possibly matching TRBD2 (6 bases). CDR1 is DFQATT and CDR2 is SNEGSKA in the germline V gene (reference sequence). The V end was cut by 5 bases, the J end by 4 bases, with 16 bases between. This CDR3 has 14 amino acids. The CDR3 DNA reads TGCAGTGCTCGTTCTCGCGGGGAGGCAGATACGCAGTATTTT. This codes for CSARSRGEADTQYF.

This clonotype appeared many times. The genes are TRBV28 and TRBJ2-7; TRBD2 aligns across 11 bases. There are 15 residues in the CDR3. Losses at the gene ends were 3 bases for V and 10 bases for J; bases not matched to a gene: 11. Per germline, CDR1 MDHEN and CDR2 SYDVKM. CDR3 sequence (DNA): TGTGCCAGCAGTTTCCGGGGACTAGCGGCCCCCTCTCAGTACTTC. This translates into CASSFRGLAAPSQYF.

This clonotype was seen at least ten times. The V gene is TRBV3-1, the J gene TRBJ2-3; D perhaps matches TRBD2 (5 bases). This CDR3 contains 14 residues. Germline V gives CDR1 LGHDT, CDR2 YNNKEL (reference sequence). The V gene lost 3 bases and the J gene lost 2 bases, with 9 bases spanning the gap. The DNA for the CDR3 is TGTGCCAGCAGCCACGGGGTCTTCACAGATACGCAGTATTTT. Translated, it gives CASSHGVFTDTQYF.

This sequence joins TRBV6-5 and TRBJ2-2, with 9 bases aligning to TRBD1. V shed 6 bases and J 5 bases; nucleotides not matched to a gene: 7. Per the germline V gene, CDR1 is MNHEY and CDR2 is SVGAGI. The CDR3 spans 15 residues. CDR3 sequence: CASRPDRGKTGELFF. CDR3 in DNA: TGTGCCAGCAGGCCCGACAGGGGGAAGACCGGGGAGCTGTTTTTT.

The rearrangement uses TRBV4-1 and TRBJ2-2; 10 bases fit TRBD1. Germline V gene data show CDR1 as MGHRA and CDR2 as YSYEKL. The V and J ends lost 5 bases and 7 bases, in that order; junction bases with no gene match: 10. This CDR3 region has 16 residues. This CDR3 is CASSVTGTGVIGELFF. CDR3 DNA: TGCGCCAGCAGCGTGACCGGGACAGGGGTTATCGGGGAGCTGTTTTTT.

This clonotype has only a few counts. The V gene is TRBV12-3 or TRBV12-4, the J gene TRBJ1-1, with D possibly TRBD1 on 6 matching bases. The CDR3 length is 13 residues. V shed 4 bases and J shed 3 bases, with 9 bases lying between them. CDR3 nucleotide sequence: TGTGCCAGCAGTTCATGGACAGACACTGAAGCTTTCTTT. Amino acid sequence: CASSSWTDTEAFF.

At least ten counts were recorded for this clonotype. The V call is TRBV6-2 or TRBV6-3, the J call TRBJ1-2; D gene unclear. Germline V gene data show CDR1 as MNHEY and CDR2 as SVGEGT. The CDR3 runs to 15 residues. Trimming cost V 2 bases and J 4 bases, with 14 bases left between them. The CDR3 loop reads CASSYSGRNPYGYTF. In nucleotides, the CDR3 is TGTGCCAGCAGTTACAGCGGCAGAAACCCCTATGGCTACACCTTC.

This clonotype was seen a handful of times. CDR3 sequence reads: CASSPAGGRIPQDYEQYF. In nucleotides, the CDR3 is TGTGCCAGCAGCCCAGCGGGGGGGCGTATTCCACAAGACTACGAGCAGTACTTC. The chain has TRBV12-3 or TRBV12-4 and TRBJ2-7; TRBD2 matches at 10 bases. The CDR3 has 18 amino acids. V was clipped by 6 bases and J by 3 bases; unmatched bases: 17.

This clonotype has more than one count but fewer than ten. J is TRBJ2-3 and V is TRBV6-5; 11 bases fit TRBD2. CDR1 and CDR2 from the germline V gene are MNHEY and SVGAGI. J lost 0 bases, V lost 6 bases, and 8 bases had no gene match. The CDR3 has 17 residues. The CDR3 nucleotides read TGTGCCAGCAGACCACCGGGACTAGCGGCTAGCACAGATACGCAGTATTTT. This translates into CASRPPGLAASTDTQYF.

This clonotype was picked up many times. This chain connects TRBV7-2 to TRBJ2-7; D might be TRBD1 (6 bases). The ends were cut back, 5 bases at V and 1 base at J, with 9 bases in the middle. The germline V gene has CDR1 SGHTA and CDR2 FQGNSA. The CDR3 extends over 13 amino acids. CDR3 residues: CASSVTGSYEQYF. The CDR3 region has the DNA TGTGCCAGCAGCGTAACAGGGTCCTACGAGCAGTACTTC.

This clonotype was counted many times. The chain combines TRBV18 with TRBJ2-5; tentative D call: TRBD2 (6 bases). CDR1 and CDR2 (germline): KGHSH, LQKENI. Trimming pared 0 bases from V and 1 base from J, leaving 9 bases between. This CDR3 is 15 amino acids long. The CDR3 reads CASSPPSGIQETQYF. The CDR3, as DNA: TGTGCCAGCTCACCACCTAGCGGCATCCAAGAGACCCAGTACTTC. The full variable domain, in which reference TRBV18 and TRBJ2-5 provide the parts outside the CDR3, is NAGVMQNPRHLVRRRGQEARLRCSPMKGHSHVYWYRQLPEEGLKFMVYLQKENIIDESGMPKERFSAEFPKEGPSILRIQQVVRGDSAAYFCASSPPSGIQETQYFGPGTRLLVL.

The table lists this clonotype with many counts. The rearrangement uses TRBV27 and TRBJ1-1; D remains ambiguous. CDR1 MNHEY and CDR2 SMNVEV come from the germline V gene (reference sequence). V was trimmed by 10 bases and J by 1 base, leaving 13 bases between them. The CDR3 runs to 13 residues. CDR3 residues: CATSRGGNTEAFF. The CDR3 nucleotides are TGTGCCACCTCCCGGGGAGGGAACACTGAAGCTTTCTTT.